This is a list of T cell receptor beta chains from one sample in a study of blood T cells in healthy people across ages. TCRdb re-called the 5' RACE reads with MiXCR, one entry per CDR3 protein. The table has about 900,000 distinct CDR3 sequences, under 50% seen once. The sample comprised blood. The origin of the receptors is a man in his thirties or forties in good health. Each CDR3 is given with its conserved first and last residue. Each record gives: clone size, D gene, V gene, J gene, CDR3 protein, CDR3 DNA. D genes are given only for firm matches. A row's size may be missing; if present it is once, few, many or a size class.

once	.	TRBV29-1	TRBJ1-2	CSVAGGTLSYGYTF	TGCAGCGTTGCGGGAGGGACCCTTAGCTATGGCTACACCTTC
.	.	TRBV27	TRBJ2-3	CASRPNPPWAAGANTDTQYF	TGTGCCAGCCGCCCGAACCCCCCTTGGGCGGCGGGGGCCAACACAGATACGCAGTATTTT
few	TRBD1	TRBV7-8	TRBJ2-3	CASSLRTGGTDTQYF	TGTGCCAGCAGCTTAAGGACAGGGGGCACAGATACGCAGTATTTT
.	.	TRBV6-2/TRBV6-3	TRBJ1-2	CASVTAAGHGYTF	TGTGCCAGCGTTACGGCGGCAGGGCATGGCTACACCTTC
few	.	TRBV29-1	TRBJ2-5	CSVEEWAAPETQYF	TGCAGCGTTGAAGAATGGGCAGCCCCAGAGACCCAGTACTTC
.	.	TRBV4-2	TRBJ2-7	CASSQVGTYNEQYF	TGTGCCAGCAGCCAAGTCGGCACCTACAATGAGCAGTACTTC
few	TRBD1	TRBV29-1	TRBJ2-7	CSVADRGSSYGQYF	TGCAGCGTGGCAGACAGGGGGAGCTCCTACGGGCAGTACTTC
.	.	TRBV12-3/TRBV12-4	TRBJ2-7	CASSEGRIYEQYF	TGTGCCAGCAGCGAGGGACGGATCTACGAGCAGTACTTC
.	TRBD2	TRBV20-1	TRBJ2-2	CSARLAGGPTGELFF	TGCAGTGCTAGACTAGCGGGGGGGCCGACCGGGGAGCTGTTTTTT
.	.	TRBV27	TRBJ2-3	CASSFANSGGTQYF	TGTGCCAGCAGTTTTGCGAACAGTGGGGGCACGCAGTATTTT
.	TRBD2	TRBV5-1	TRBJ2-5	CASSLRTSGAFRETQYF	TGCGCCAGCAGCTTGAGGACTAGCGGGGCCTTCAGGGAGACCCAGTACTTC
few	.	TRBV7-2	TRBJ1-6	CASSLAPTASYNSPLHF	TGTGCCAGCAGCTTAGCGCCGACAGCCTCCTATAATTCACCCCTCCACTTT
few	.	TRBV29-1	TRBJ2-3	CSVVPVGKDTQYF	TGCAGCGTTGTTCCAGTAGGAAAGGATACGCAGTATTTT
.	.	TRBV5-1	TRBJ2-3	CASSLPMDGADTQYF	TGCGCCAGCAGCTTGCCCATGGACGGTGCTGATACGCAGTATTTT
many	.	TRBV27	TRBJ2-5	CALCLESRETQYF	TGTGCCCTTTGTCTTGAGTCAAGGGAGACCCAGTACTTC
few	TRBD1	TRBV28	TRBJ1-2	CATSTGGYGYTF	TGTGCCACTTCGACAGGGGGCTATGGCTACACCTTC
.	.	TRBV27	TRBJ2-5	CASRPTGNQETQYF	TGTGCCAGCAGGCCCACTGGAAACCAAGAGACCCAGTACTTC
few	.	TRBV27	TRBJ2-1	CASSLQHRHNEQFF	TGTGCCAGCAGTCTCCAGCATAGGCACAATGAGCAGTTCTTC
few	TRBD2	TRBV3-1	TRBJ2-1	CASSQGLADNEQFF	TGTGCCAGCAGCCAAGGGCTAGCGGACAATGAGCAGTTCTTC
few	.	TRBV6-1	TRBJ2-7	CASIPGLAYEQYF	TGTGCCAGCATCCCCGGGTTGGCCTACGAGCAGTACTTC
few	TRBD1	TRBV7-2	TRBJ2-7	CASSRQGIGYEQYF	TGTGCCAGCAGCAGACAGGGGATAGGTTACGAGCAGTACTTC
few	.	TRBV12-3/TRBV12-4	TRBJ2-4	CASSPGHLDIQYF	TGTGCCAGCAGTCCGGGACACTTGGACATTCAGTACTTC
few	TRBD1	TRBV20-1	TRBJ2-1	CSARGTGGSYNEQFF	TGCAGTGCTAGGGGGACAGGGGGCTCCTACAATGAGCAGTTCTTC
.	.	TRBV20-1	TRBJ2-5	CSARAVGSETQYF	TGCAGTGCCCGGGCGGTAGGTTCGGAGACCCAGTACTTC
.	.	TRBV6-5	TRBJ1-4	CASTLVGTGSNEKLFF	TGTGCCAGCACCCTAGTGGGGACGGGGTCTAATGAAAAACTGTTTTTT
once	.	TRBV6-2/TRBV6-3	TRBJ1-2	CASSPHSRTDGYTF	TGTGCCAGCAGCCCACATTCTCGGACAGATGGCTACACCTTC
many	.	TRBV5-1	TRBJ2-3	CASSLMPGPADTQYF	TGCGCCAGCAGCTTGATGCCGGGGCCCGCGGATACGCAGTATTTT
.	.	TRBV29-1	TRBJ1-2	CSGEANYGYTF	TGCAGCGGGGAGGCAAACTATGGCTACACCTTC
.	.	TRBV4-3	TRBJ2-7	CASSQDAAAYYEQYF	TGCGCCAGCAGCCAAGATGCGGCCGCCTACTACGAGCAGTACTTC
.	TRBD1	TRBV20-1	TRBJ2-3	CSAREQPGQEYGTQYF	TGCAGTGCTAGAGAGCAACCGGGACAGGAATATGGTACGCAGTATTTT
.	TRBD1	TRBV28	TRBJ1-4	CASRGTGKTNEKLFF	TGTGCCAGCAGGGGGACAGGGAAAACTAATGAAAAACTGTTTTTT
.	TRBD1	TRBV7-2	TRBJ2-1	CASSRGTGYEQFF	TGTGCCAGCAGCCGAGGGACAGGGTACGAGCAGTTCTTC
.	TRBD2	TRBV5-6	TRBJ2-1	CASSLPLAGQFF	TGTGCCAGCAGCTTGCCCCTAGCGGGGCAGTTCTTC
.	TRBD2	TRBV6-5	TRBJ2-2	CASSYWTSGGDATNTGELFF	TGTGCCAGCAGTTACTGGACTAGCGGGGGAGACGCTACGAACACCGGGGAGCTGTTTTTT
.	TRBD2	TRBV7-2	TRBJ2-1	CASSAWSGGPVNEQFF	TGTGCCAGCAGCGCCTGGAGCGGGGGACCCGTCAATGAGCAGTTCTTC
.	TRBD1	TRBV7-9	TRBJ1-2	CASSLSGGLGGYTF	TGTGCCAGCAGCTTATCAGGGGGGCTCGGCGGCTACACCTTC
few	.	TRBV29-1	TRBJ2-5	CSVDQGAKEQYF	TGCAGCGTTGATCAAGGGGCTAAAGAGCAGTACTTC
once	TRBD1	TRBV5-7	TRBJ1-5	CASSRVDRGRQPQHF	TGTGCCAGCAGCCGGGTCGACAGGGGACGGCAGCCCCAGCATTTT